The 29 T cell receptor beta chains below all came from one sample that was sequenced in a study of T cells in Graves' hyperthyroidism and ophthalmopathy (dated by TCRdb to between 2018 and 2021). The library was made by multiplex PCR. The sequencing machine was an Illumina HiSeq 2000. The TCR beta CDR3 regions were amplified from RNA transcripts. The TCR CDR3 was subjected to a first round of RT-PCR using the HTBI primer set and the Qiagen OneStep RT-PCR kit. TCRdb passed the public sequencing reads through fastp at Q25 and MiXCR, retaining productive beta sequences. Each record represents a unique CDR3 protein, reported with the most common genes and DNA among its rows. The sample profile shows roughly 160,000 distinct CDR3 sequences; about 9.4% of them were found once. Jointly, the top ten make up about 20% of the sample. The sample taken for sequencing was blood. These receptors were collected from a woman younger than 35 with Graves' hyperthyroidism that later progressed to Graves' ophthalmopathy.

In this sample, this clonotype turned up many times. V gene TRBV5-5 combines with J gene TRBJ2-1, with D unresolved. This CDR3 contains 16 residues. CDR1 and CDR2 (germline): SGHKS, YYEKEE (reference sequence). The germline V and J ends were trimmed by 0 bases and 7 bases, with 17 bases remaining between them. The DNA for the CDR3 is TGTGCCAGCAGCTTGGACCTGGCTAGTCGTTGGAATGAGCAGTTCTTC. Translating it yields CASSLDLASRWNEQFF.

V and J are TRBV19 and TRBJ2-7, with 7 bases matching TRBD2. V shed 5 bases, J shed 7 bases, and the junction held 8 bases outside the gene matches. There are 13 residues in the CDR3. Germline V gene data show CDR1 as LNHDA and CDR2 as SQIVND (reference sequence). CDR3 protein: CASSYSGGDEQYF. The CDR3 bases are TGTGCCAGTAGTTACTCGGGAGGAGATGAGCAGTACTTC.

The sample holds a few counts of this clonotype. J is TRBJ2-5 and V is TRBV30, with D possibly TRBD1 on 6 matching bases. The CDR3 totals 13 residues. Trimming stripped 4 bases from V and 5 bases from J, with 14 bases between. Germline loops: CDR1 GTSNPN, CDR2 SVGIG (reference sequence). CDR3 DNA sequence: TGTGCCTGGACCAACAGGGTGGGGGAGACCCAGTACTTC. Protein: CAWTNRVGETQYF.

The genes are TRBV15 and TRBJ1-6; D is unclear. Germline CDR1 LNHNV, CDR2 YYDKDF (reference sequence). The germline V and J ends were trimmed by 0 bases and 4 bases, with 10 bases remaining between them. The CDR3 runs 16 residues. This CDR3 is CATSRDYKQYNSPLHF. In DNA, the CDR3 is TGTGCCACCAGCAGAGATTATAAGCAATATAATTCACCCCTCCACTTT. The whole variable domain, filled in from reference TRBV15 and TRBJ1-6, reads DAMVIQNPRYQVTQFGKPVTLSCSQTLNHNVMYWYQQKSSQAPKLLFHYYDKDFNNEADTPDNFQSRRPNTSFCFLDIRSPGLGDTAMYLCATSRDYKQYNSPLHFGNGTRLTVT.

The sample holds a few counts of this clonotype. The rearrangement uses TRBV30 and TRBJ1-2; D gene ambiguous. This CDR3 region has 15 residues. Trimming cost V 2 bases and J 0 bases, with 13 bases left between them. Germline CDR1 reads GTSNPN; CDR2 reads SVGIG (reference sequence). CDR3: CAWSPSGVANYGYTF. CDR3 nucleotide sequence: TGTGCCTGGAGTCCCTCAGGCGTTGCTAACTATGGCTACACCTTC.

This clonotype was detected many times. This sequence joins TRBV9 and TRBJ2-7, with TRBD1 matching over 8 bases. CDR1 SGDLS and CDR2 YYNGEE come from the germline V gene. The CDR3 is 15 residues long. J lost 5 bases, V lost 3 bases, and 10 bases had no gene match. The CDR3, as DNA: TGTGCCAGCAGCGCTGCCGGGACAGGCCCCCACGAGCAGTACTTC. Amino acid sequence: CASSAAGTGPHEQYF.

This clonotype came up many times. CDR3: CASTMGKETQYF. CDR3 DNA sequence: TGTGCCAGCACTATGGGGAAAGAGACCCAGTACTTC. The chain links TRBV2 to TRBJ2-5; the D is unclear. Looked up from germline, CDR1 is SNHLY and CDR2 is FYNNEI. V was pared by 7 bases and J by 3 bases, with 9 bases between. The CDR3 length is 12 residues.

V usage is TRBV6-1 and J usage is TRBJ1-3, with 9 positions matching TRBD1. The length of the CDR3 is 18 residues. The germline CDR1 and CDR2 sequences are MNHNS and SASEGT. The ends lost 5 bases at V and 4 bases at J; junction bases unmatched: 15. CDR3 nucleotide sequence: TGTGCCAGCAGTATCAGGGGACAGGGAAAGGTCGACGGAAACACCATATATTTT. Its translation: CASSIRGQGKVDGNTIYF.

A remark on this clonotype: A clone one base away is much larger, so this may be a read error. The V gene is TRBV29-1, the J gene TRBJ1-1, with D maybe TRBD1 (6 bases). CDR1 SQVTM and CDR2 ANQGSEA come from the germline V gene. This CDR3 is 13 amino acids long. Trimming took 4 bases from V and 1 from J, leaving 10 bases between them. CDR3 protein: CSVGRQANTEAFF. CDR3 nucleotide sequence: TGCAGCGTTGGACGACAGGCGAACACTGAAGCTTTCTTT.

There are many counts of this clonotype. The J gene is TRBJ1-5, the V gene TRBV7-9; D gene unclear. In germline, CDR1 is SEHNR, CDR2 FQNEAQ (reference sequence). The CDR3 totals 13 residues. V was trimmed by 5 bases and J by 0 bases, leaving 5 bases between them. The DNA of the CDR3 is TGTGCCAGCAGCGATAATAGCAATCAGCCCCAGCATTTT. Its protein is CASSDNSNQPQHF. Looking up the rest from reference TRBV7-9 and TRBJ1-5 gives the full variable domain: DTGVSQNPRHKITKRGQNVTFRCDPISEHNRLYWYRQTLGQGPEFLTYFQNEAQLEKSRLLSDRFSAERPKGSFSTLEIQRTEQGDSAMYLCASSDNSNQPQHFGDGTRLSIL.

Ten or more counts support this clonotype. This chain uses TRBV9 with TRBJ1-1; 7 bases are shared with TRBD1. J was trimmed by 4 bases and V by 0 bases; bases with no gene match: 3. CDR1 is SGDLS and CDR2 is YYNGEE in the germline V gene. This CDR3 spans 14 amino acids. DNA of the CDR3: TGTGCCAGCAGCGTAGGAGACAGGGTCACTGAAGCTTTCTTT. It is translated as CASSVGDRVTEAFF. Together with reference TRBV9 and TRBJ1-1, the CDR3 gives the full variable domain: DSGVTQTPKHLITATGQRVTLRCSPRSGDLSVYWYQQSLDQGLQFLIQYYNGEERAKGNILERFSAQQFPDLHSELNLSSLELGDSALYFCASSVGDRVTEAFFGQGTRLTVV.

This clonotype was seen ten or more times. This chain links TRBV28 with TRBJ1-5; D is unclear. The V gene's germline CDR1 is MDHEN and CDR2 SYDVKM. This CDR3 contains 14 residues. The V end lost 3 bases, the J end lost 3 bases, and 9 bases lay between the germline ends. CDR3 amino acids: CASSFDGHNQPQHF. The CDR3, as DNA: TGTGCCAGCAGTTTTGACGGGCACAATCAGCCCCAGCATTTT.

Many counts were recorded for this clonotype. The V gene is TRBV20-1, the J gene TRBJ1-2; the D is unclear. The V and J ends lost 1 base and 3 bases respectively, with 12 bases between them. This CDR3 is 14 amino acids long. Germline V gene data show CDR1 as DFQATT and CDR2 as SNEGSKA (reference sequence). CDR3 sequence: CSARAREEHYGYTF. CDR3 nucleotides: TGCAGTGCTAGAGCGAGGGAGGAGCACTATGGCTACACCTTC.

This clonotype has only a few counts. The chain recombines TRBV19 with TRBJ1-1, with 7 positions matching TRBD1. Germline V gives CDR1 LNHDA, CDR2 SQIVND (reference sequence). Germline trimming cut 3 bases from V and 2 bases from J; bases unmatched to any gene: 3. The CDR3 sequence is 14 residues long. The chain's CDR3 is CASSIRDSNTEAFF. CDR3 nucleotide sequence: TGTGCCAGTAGTATTCGGGACAGTAACACTGAAGCTTTCTTT.

At least ten counts were recorded for this clonotype. The chain is built from TRBV6-2 or TRBV6-3 and TRBJ1-5; 9 bases agree with TRBD1. J lost 0 bases, V lost 2 bases, and 5 bases had no gene match. Germline V lookup: CDR1 MNHEY, CDR2 SVGEGT. The CDR3 is 17 residues long. The CDR3, as DNA: TGTGCCAGCAGTTACCTTCGGACAGGGGTTAGCAATCAGCCCCAGCATTTT. This translates into CASSYLRTGVSNQPQHF.

The table lists this clonotype with many counts. The chain has TRBV20-1 and TRBJ2-7; a possible D gene is TRBD1 (5 bases). Germline V gene lookup returns CDR1 DFQATT and CDR2 SNEGSKA (reference sequence). V dropped 6 bases and J dropped 5 bases, with 14 bases sitting between them. The CDR3 has 12 amino acids. CDR3 DNA: TGCAGTGCCTCCAGGGCCAGCGACGAGCAGTACTTC. As protein: CSASRASDEQYF.

This clonotype has a count of ten or more. The chain recombines TRBV2 with TRBJ1-2; the match to TRBD1 covers 11 bases. Germline trimming cut 7 bases from V and 7 bases from J; bases unmatched to any gene: 5. Germline assignment: CDR1 SNHLY and CDR2 FYNNEI. The CDR3 length is 13 residues. Here the CDR3 reads CASTTGTGGGYTF. As DNA, the CDR3 is TGTGCCAGCACCACTGGGACAGGGGGTGGCTACACCTTC.

This clonotype was seen repeatedly, ten times or more. The rearrangement joins TRBV27 to TRBJ1-1; no reliable D call. Trimming cost V 8 bases and J 3 bases, with 10 bases left between them. The CDR3 has 12 amino acids. In germline, CDR1 is MNHEY, CDR2 SMNVEV (reference sequence). The CDR3 here is CASGFVYTEAFF. The CDR3 DNA reads TGTGCCAGCGGGTTTGTGTACACTGAAGCTTTCTTT.

This clonotype was observed many times. The genes are TRBV20-1 and TRBJ1-1; 8 bases align to TRBD1. Germline V gives CDR1 DFQATT, CDR2 SNEGSKA (reference sequence). The CDR3 extends over 14 amino acids. J gave up 5 bases and V 1 base, and 6 bases lay outside the gene matches. The CDR3 nucleotides read TGCAGTGCTAGAGCCTTGGACAGGGATACTGAAGCTTTCTTT. It translates to CSARALDRDTEAFF.

The CDR3 loop reads CASSEALLRFAYGYTF. As DNA, the CDR3 is TGTGCCAGCAGTGAAGCGCTTCTTAGGTTCGCTTATGGCTACACCTTC. The chain has TRBV2 and TRBJ1-2; D remains ambiguous. Trimming took 0 bases from V and 5 from J, leaving 16 bases between them. Germline CDR1 SNHLY, CDR2 FYNNEI. This CDR3 has 16 residues.

The sample holds many counts of this clonotype. This chain uses TRBV20-1 with TRBJ1-5; no firm D call. This CDR3 is built from 13 residues. CDR1 is DFQATT, CDR2 SNEGSKA, per germline (reference sequence). V dropped 3 bases and J dropped 1 base, with 7 bases sitting between them. For the CDR3, the DNA is TGCAGTGCTAGGTGGCAGAGCAATCAGCCCCAGCATTTT. Translation: CSARWQSNQPQHF.

Regarding this clonotype: A single base separates this from a much larger clone, so it may be a read error. V usage is TRBV7-9 and J usage is TRBJ2-7; 9 bases align to TRBD2. CDR3 length equals 15 residues. The germline V gene encodes CDR1 SEHNR and CDR2 FQNEAQ (reference sequence). CDR3 residues: CASSDSGGDSYGQYF. The CDR3, as DNA: TGTGCCAGCAGCGATAGCGGGGGAGACTCCTACGGGCAGTACTTC.

The rearrangement joins TRBV27 to TRBJ2-7, with a weak D call TRBD2 (7 bases). CDR3 size: 15 residues. Germline values: CDR1 MNHEY, CDR2 SMNVEV (reference sequence). V dropped 3 bases and J dropped 3 bases, with 15 bases sitting between them. CDR3 nucleotides: TGTGCCAGCAGTTTGAGGGGGGGCCAGAGCTACGAGCAGTACTTC. Protein sequence: CASSLRGGQSYEQYF.

Ten or more counts support this clonotype. This sequence joins TRBV19 and TRBJ1-2, with 11 positions matching TRBD1. The CDR3 sequence is 18 residues long. In germline, CDR1 is LNHDA, CDR2 SQIVND (reference sequence). V lost 4 bases to trimming and J lost 3 bases; unmatched junction nucleotides: 13. The CDR3 is CASSKIQPGQGGYYGYTF. The DNA for the CDR3 is TGTGCCAGTAGTAAGATACAACCGGGACAGGGGGGTTACTATGGCTACACCTTC. The whole variable domain, filled in from reference TRBV19 and TRBJ1-2, reads DGGITQSPKYLFRKEGQNVTLSCEQNLNHDAMYWYRQDPGQGLRLIYYSQIVNDFQKGDIAEGYSVSREKKESFPLTVTSAQKNPTAFYLCASSKIQPGQGGYYGYTFGSGTRLTVV.

Many counts were recorded for this clonotype. This chain connects TRBV30 to TRBJ2-7; no firm D call. The CDR3 has 14 amino acids. Germline V lookup: CDR1 GTSNPN, CDR2 SVGIG (reference sequence). V was pared by 1 base and J by 5 bases, with 15 bases between. DNA of the CDR3: TGTGCCTGGAGTGGTCGTACGGAAGTCCACGAGCAGTACTTC. Translating gives CAWSGRTEVHEQYF.

This clonotype was counted a few times. The chain has TRBV11-2 and TRBJ1-1; unclear D gene. Trimming removed 0 bases at V and 3 bases at J, with 14 bases between. CDR1 and CDR2 (germline): SGHAT, FQNNGV. This CDR3 spans 16 amino acids. CDR3 protein: CASSLDPSGLDTEAFF. The CDR3 DNA follows: TGTGCCAGCAGCTTAGATCCGAGCGGGTTAGACACTGAAGCTTTCTTT.

The V call is TRBV16, the J call TRBJ2-3; TRBD2 aligns across 9 bases. This CDR3 is 22 amino acids long. The trim removed 3 bases at V and 4 bases at J, leaving 26 bases unmatched. Germline V gene sequence: CDR1 KGHSY, CDR2 FQNENV. CDR3 amino acids: CASSQSARETLGLAGLADTQYF. The CDR3, as DNA: TGTGCCAGCAGCCAGTCCGCAAGGGAAACCTTGGGGCTAGCGGGGCTAGCAGATACGCAGTATTTT.

The table lists this clonotype with a few counts. A read error may account for a junction end that differs from germline. This chain uses TRBV24-1 with TRBJ2-5; 10 nucleotides line up with TRBD2. Germline V gene lookup returns CDR1 KGHDR and CDR2 SFDVKD. The CDR3 is 14 amino acids. Here the CDR3 DNA reads TGTGCCACCAGTGAGGCTAGCGGGGGAGAGGCCCAGTACTTC. Protein product: CATSEASGGEAQYF.

In this sample, this clonotype turned up a few times. V is TRBV15 and J is TRBJ2-7; the D gene is possibly TRBD1 (5 bases). V dropped 0 bases and J dropped 5 bases, with 20 bases sitting between them. The length of the CDR3 is 17 residues. Germline V lookup: CDR1 LNHNV, CDR2 YYDKDF (reference sequence). As DNA, the CDR3 is TGTGCCACCAGCAGAGACCCTGGGATAGGGGCAACTCACGAGCAGTACTTC. The encoded protein is CATSRDPGIGATHEQYF.